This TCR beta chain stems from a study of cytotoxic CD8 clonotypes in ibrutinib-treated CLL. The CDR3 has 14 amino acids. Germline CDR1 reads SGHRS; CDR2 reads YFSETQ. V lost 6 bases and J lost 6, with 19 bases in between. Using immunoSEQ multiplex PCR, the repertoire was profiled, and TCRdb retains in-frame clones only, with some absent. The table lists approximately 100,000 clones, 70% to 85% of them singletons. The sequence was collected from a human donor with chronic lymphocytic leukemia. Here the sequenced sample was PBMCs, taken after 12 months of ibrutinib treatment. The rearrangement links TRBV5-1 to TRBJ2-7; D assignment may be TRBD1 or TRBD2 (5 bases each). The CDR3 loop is CASIDGRGRGEQYF. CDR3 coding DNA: TGCGCCAGCATCGACGGCCGGGGACGGGGCGAGCAGTACTTC.